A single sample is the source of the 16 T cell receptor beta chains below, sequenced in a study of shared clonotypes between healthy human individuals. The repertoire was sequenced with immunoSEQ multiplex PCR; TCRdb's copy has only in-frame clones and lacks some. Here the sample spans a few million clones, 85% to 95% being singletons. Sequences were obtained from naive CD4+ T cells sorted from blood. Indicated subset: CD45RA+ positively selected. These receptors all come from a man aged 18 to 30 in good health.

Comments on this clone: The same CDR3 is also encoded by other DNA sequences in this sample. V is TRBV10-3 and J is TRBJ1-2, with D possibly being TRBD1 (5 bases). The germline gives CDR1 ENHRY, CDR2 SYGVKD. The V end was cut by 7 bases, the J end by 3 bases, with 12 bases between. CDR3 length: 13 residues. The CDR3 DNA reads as TGTGCCATCACCCCAGGGAGGGACTATGGCTACACCTTC. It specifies CAITPGRDYGYTF.

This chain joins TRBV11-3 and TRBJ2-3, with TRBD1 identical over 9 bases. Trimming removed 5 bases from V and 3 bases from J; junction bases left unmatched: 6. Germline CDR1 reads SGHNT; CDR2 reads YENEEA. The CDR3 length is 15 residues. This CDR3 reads CASSPSGQGTDTQYF. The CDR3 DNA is TGTGCCAGCAGCCCCTCGGGACAGGGAACAGATACGCAGTATTTT.

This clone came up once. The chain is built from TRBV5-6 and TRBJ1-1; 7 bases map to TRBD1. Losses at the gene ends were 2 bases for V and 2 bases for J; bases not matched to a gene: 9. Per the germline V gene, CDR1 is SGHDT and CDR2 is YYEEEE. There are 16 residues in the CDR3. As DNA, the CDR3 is TGTGCCAGCAGCTTCTGGACAGGAACCCTAAACACTGAAGCTTTCTTT. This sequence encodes CASSFWTGTLNTEAFF.

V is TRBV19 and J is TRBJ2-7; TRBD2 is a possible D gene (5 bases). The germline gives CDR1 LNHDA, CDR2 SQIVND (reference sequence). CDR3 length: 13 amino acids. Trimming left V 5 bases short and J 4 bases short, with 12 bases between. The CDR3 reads CASSAELGYEQYF. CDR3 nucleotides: TGTGCCAGTAGTGCCGAACTAGGGTACGAGCAGTACTTC. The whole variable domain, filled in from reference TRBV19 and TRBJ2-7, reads DGGITQSPKYLFRKEGQNVTLSCEQNLNHDAMYWYRQDPGQGLRLIYYSQIVNDFQKGDIAEGYSVSREKKESFPLTVTSAQKNPTAFYLCASSAELGYEQYFGPGTRLTVT.

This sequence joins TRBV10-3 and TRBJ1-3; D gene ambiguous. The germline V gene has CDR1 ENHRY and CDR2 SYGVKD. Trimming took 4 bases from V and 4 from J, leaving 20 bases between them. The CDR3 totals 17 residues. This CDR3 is CAISARLQENYGNTIYF. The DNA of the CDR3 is TGTGCCATCAGTGCCCGATTGCAAGAGAATTACGGAAACACCATATATTTT.

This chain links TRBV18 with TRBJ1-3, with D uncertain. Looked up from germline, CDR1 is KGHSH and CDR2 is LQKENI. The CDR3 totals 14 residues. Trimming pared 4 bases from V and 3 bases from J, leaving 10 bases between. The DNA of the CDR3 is TGTGCCAGCTCACTTTCCGGGAGTGGAAACACCATATATTTT. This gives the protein CASSLSGSGNTIYF.

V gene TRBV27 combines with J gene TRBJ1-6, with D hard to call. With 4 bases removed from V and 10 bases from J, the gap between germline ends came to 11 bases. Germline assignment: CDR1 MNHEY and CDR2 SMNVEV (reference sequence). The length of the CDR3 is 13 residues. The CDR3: CASSSDMISPLHF. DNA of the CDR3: TGTGCCAGCAGTTCAGACATGATCTCACCCCTCCACTTT.

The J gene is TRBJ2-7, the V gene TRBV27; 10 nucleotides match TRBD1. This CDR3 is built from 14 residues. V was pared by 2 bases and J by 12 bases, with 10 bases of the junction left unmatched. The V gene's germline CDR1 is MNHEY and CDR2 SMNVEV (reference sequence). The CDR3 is CASSLAIGQGGVYF. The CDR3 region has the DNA TGTGCCAGCAGTTTAGCCATAGGACAGGGGGGCGTGTACTTC.

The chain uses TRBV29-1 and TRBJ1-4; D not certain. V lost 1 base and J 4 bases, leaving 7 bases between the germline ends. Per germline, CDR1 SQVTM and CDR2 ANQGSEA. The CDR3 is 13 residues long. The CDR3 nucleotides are TGCAGCGTTGAAGTTCAGTTTAATGAAAAACTGTTTTTT. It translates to CSVEVQFNEKLFF. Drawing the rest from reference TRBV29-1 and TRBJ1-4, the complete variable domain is SAVISQKPSRDICQRGTSLTIQCQVDSQVTMMFWYRQQPGQSLTLIATANQGSEATYESGFVIDKFPISRPNLTFSTLTVSNMSPEDSSIYLCSVEVQFNEKLFFGSGTQLSVL.

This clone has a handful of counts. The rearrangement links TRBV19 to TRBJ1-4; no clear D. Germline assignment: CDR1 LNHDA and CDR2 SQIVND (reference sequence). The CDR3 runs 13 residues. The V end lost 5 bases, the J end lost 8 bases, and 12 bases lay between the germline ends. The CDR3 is CASSSRAREKLFF. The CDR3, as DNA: TGTGCCAGTAGTTCCCGGGCTCGAGAAAAACTGTTTTTT. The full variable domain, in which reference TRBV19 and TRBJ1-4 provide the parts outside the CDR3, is DGGITQSPKYLFRKEGQNVTLSCEQNLNHDAMYWYRQDPGQGLRLIYYSQIVNDFQKGDIAEGYSVSREKKESFPLTVTSAQKNPTAFYLCASSSRAREKLFFGSGTQLSVL.

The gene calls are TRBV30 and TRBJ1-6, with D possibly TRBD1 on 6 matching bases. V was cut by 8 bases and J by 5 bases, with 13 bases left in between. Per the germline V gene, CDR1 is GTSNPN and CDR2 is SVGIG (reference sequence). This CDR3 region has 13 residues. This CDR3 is CAQSGENNSPLHF. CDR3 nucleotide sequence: TGTGCCCAATCAGGGGAAAATAATTCACCCCTCCACTTT.

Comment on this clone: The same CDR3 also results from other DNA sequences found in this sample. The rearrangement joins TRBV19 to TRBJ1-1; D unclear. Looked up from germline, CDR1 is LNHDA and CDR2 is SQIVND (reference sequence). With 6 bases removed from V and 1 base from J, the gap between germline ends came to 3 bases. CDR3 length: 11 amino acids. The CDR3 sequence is CASSRNTEAFF. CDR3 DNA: TGTGCCAGTAGCCGGAACACTGAAGCTTTCTTT.

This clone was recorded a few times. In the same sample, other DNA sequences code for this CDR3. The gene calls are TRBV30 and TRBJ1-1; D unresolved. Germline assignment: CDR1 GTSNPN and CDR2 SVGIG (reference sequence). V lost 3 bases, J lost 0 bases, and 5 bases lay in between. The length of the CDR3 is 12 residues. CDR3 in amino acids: CAWSPLNTEAFF. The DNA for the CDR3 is TGTGCCTGGAGCCCCTTGAACACTGAAGCTTTCTTT.

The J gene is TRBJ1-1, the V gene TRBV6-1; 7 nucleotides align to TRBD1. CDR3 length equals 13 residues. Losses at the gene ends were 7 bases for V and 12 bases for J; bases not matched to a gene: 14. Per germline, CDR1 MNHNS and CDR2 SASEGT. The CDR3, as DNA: TGTGCCAGCACCGAACACCAACAGGGGACATCTTTCTTT. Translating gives CASTEHQQGTSFF.

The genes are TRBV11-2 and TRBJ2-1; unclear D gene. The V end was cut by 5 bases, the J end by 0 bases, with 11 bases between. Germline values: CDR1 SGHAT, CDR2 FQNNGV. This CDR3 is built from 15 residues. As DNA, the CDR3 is TGTGCCAGCAGCCGATCGCAGAGCTCCTACAATGAGCAGTTCTTC. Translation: CASSRSQSSYNEQFF. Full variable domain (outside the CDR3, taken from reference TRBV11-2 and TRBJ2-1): EAGVAQSPRYKIIEKRQSVAFWCNPISGHATLYWYQQILGQGPKLLIQFQNNGVVDDSQLPKDRFSAERLKGVDSTLKIQPAKLEDSAVYLCASSRSQSSYNEQFFGPGTRLTVL.

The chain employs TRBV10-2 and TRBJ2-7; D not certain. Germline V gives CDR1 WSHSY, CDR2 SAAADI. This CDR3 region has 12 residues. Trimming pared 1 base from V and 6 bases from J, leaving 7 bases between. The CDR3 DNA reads TGCGCCAGCAGTGAGTTCGCCGGCGAGCAGTACTTC. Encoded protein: CASSEFAGEQYF.